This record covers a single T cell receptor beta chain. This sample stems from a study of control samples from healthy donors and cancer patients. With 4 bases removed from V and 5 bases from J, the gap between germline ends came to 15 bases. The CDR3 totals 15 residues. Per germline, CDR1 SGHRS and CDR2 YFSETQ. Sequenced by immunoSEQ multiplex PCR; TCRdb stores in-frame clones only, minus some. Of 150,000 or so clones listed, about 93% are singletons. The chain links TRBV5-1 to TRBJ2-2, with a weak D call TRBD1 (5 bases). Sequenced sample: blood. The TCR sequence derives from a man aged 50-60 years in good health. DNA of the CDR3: TGCGCCAGCAGCCAGGACATTTTAGGGACCGGGGAGCTGTTTTTT. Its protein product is CASSQDILGTGELFF. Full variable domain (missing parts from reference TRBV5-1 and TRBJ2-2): KAGVTQTPRYLIKTRGQQVTLSCSPISGHRSVSWYQQTPGQGLQFLFEYFSETQRNKGNFPGRFSGRQFSNSRSEMNVSTLELGDSALYLCASSQDILGTGELFFGEGSRLTVL.